One sample yielded the 27 T cell receptor beta chains listed below, sequenced in a study of CD8+ T cells in alopecia areata. It was cDNA, reverse transcribed from extracted RNA, that served as the sequencing template. Clones were read by immunoSEQ multiplex PCR, and TCRdb kept only the in-frame ones, dropping some. This sample comprises under 350,000 clones, none seen once only. CD4, CD8alpha, NKG2D, NKG2ACE and other markers were used to sort pooled cutaneous lymph node cells. Sample: CD4+ T cells sorted from a lymph node. Receptors were obtained from a C3H/HeJ mouse with alopecia areata. Mouse strain MHC haplotype: H2-k.

Comments on this clone: The genes are named according to mouse. The read ends 4 residues early relative to the CDR3; the germline J gene fills the gap. The rearrangement links TRBV19 to TRBJ2-5; possibly TRBD1 for D (6 bases). With 4 bases removed from V and 0 bases from J, the gap between germline ends came to 15 bases. Germline V gives CDR1 FNHDT, CDR2 SITEND (reference sequence). The CDR3 length is 16 residues. The sequenced CDR3 bases are TGTGCCAGCAGTCCCCCCCTCAGGGGTAACCAAGAC. This codes for CASSPPLRGNQD. The whole CDR3 sequence is CASSPPLRGNQDTQYF.

This clone was picked up a small number of times. Gene names are mouse gene names. The CDR3 is cut off 4 residues early in the read; its end comes from the germline J gene. Different DNA sequences within this sample yield the same CDR3. This chain uses TRBV31 with TRBJ2-3; 10 bases line up with TRBD2. V dropped 0 bases and J dropped 1; count of bases not matched to a gene: 1. CDR1 is GKSSPN, CDR2 SITVG, per germline. This CDR3 is built from 15 residues. This chain's CDR3 is CAWSLDWGGAETLYF. CDR3 bases read: TGTGCCTGGAGTCTTGACTGGGGGGGTGCAGAA.

In its sample, this clone was seen a few times. Gene names refer to mouse genes. The CDR3 extends 4 residues past the end of the read, so its final part is completed from the germline J gene. The V call is TRBV1, the J call TRBJ2-1; D gene ambiguous. The CDR3 runs 12 residues. Looked up from germline, CDR1 is NSQYPW and CDR2 is LRSPGD (reference sequence). CDR3 in amino acids: CTCSADWTEQFF. The sequenced CDR3 bases are TGCACCTGCAGTGCAGACTGGACT.

Comments on this clone: This may come from a read error, since a much larger clone is one base off. Gene names refer to mouse genes. The CDR3 end is not reached by the read, which stops 4 residues before it; the germline J gene fills it in. The genes are TRBV13-3 and TRBJ2-1; TRBD2 matches at 11 bases. CDR1 is NNHDY, CDR2 SYVADS, per germline. This CDR3 has 14 residues. V shed 5 bases, J shed 3 bases, and the junction held 1 base outside the gene matches. CDR3 bases read: TGTGCCAGCAGGGACTGGGGGGTCTATGCT. Translating gives CASRDWGVYA. The entire CDR3 protein is CASRDWGVYAEQFF.

This clone was recorded at least ten times. Gene and germline names: mouse. The sequence runs out 4 residues before the end of the CDR3; the remainder is reconstructed from the germline J gene. V usage is TRBV29 and J usage is TRBJ1-2, with 9 nucleotides matching TRBD1. The CDR3 sequence is 14 residues long. Germline V gene lookup returns CDR1 MSHET and CDR2 SYDVDS. J gave up 4 bases and V 2 bases, and 2 bases lay outside the gene matches. This chain's CDR3 is CASSLRQGVSDYTF. The DNA read from the CDR3 is TGTGCTAGCAGTTTAAGACAGGGGGTCTCC.

For this clone: Germline and genes here are mouse. The read comes to an end 3 residues before the CDR3 does, leaving the germline J gene to fill in the end. This chain uses TRBV1 with TRBJ1-6, with a tentative D call TRBD1 (6 bases). TRBJ1-6 is recorded as an ORF, its role being uncertain. The germline V and J ends were trimmed by 0 bases and 11 bases, with 14 bases remaining between them. The CDR3 totals 15 residues. Germline lookup yields CDR1 NSQYPW and CDR2 LRSPGD (reference sequence). The part of the CDR3 DNA that was read is TGCACCTGCAGTGCAGAAGGCAGGGGAGGGACGCCC. Its translation is CTCSAEGRGGTP. The entire CDR3 protein is CTCSAEGRGGTPLYF.

This clone came up a few times. Gene names follow the mouse nomenclature. The observed sequence ends 4 residues before the CDR3 terminus, with the missing tail filled in from the germline J gene. This chain joins TRBV3 and TRBJ2-5; D is possibly TRBD1 or TRBD2 (5 bases each). The V gene's germline CDR1 is SNHLY and CDR2 FYNGKV (reference sequence). The CDR3 runs to 14 residues. The CDR3 here is CASSLGGRKDTQYF. The sequenced part of the CDR3 DNA is TGTGCCAGCAGCTTAGGGGGGAGGAAAGAC.

This clone occurred a few times. Mouse gene names and germline throughout. The DNA ends 3 residues before the CDR3 does, and the rest of the CDR3 is filled in from the germline J gene. The same CDR3 can be traced to other DNA sequences in this sample. The V call is TRBV1, the J call TRBJ1-6; 10 bases map to TRBD1. TRBJ1-6 qualifies as an ORF whose function is uncertain. The V gene end was trimmed by 1 base and the J gene end by 7 bases; junction bases not matched to a gene: 1. Per the germline V gene, CDR1 is NSQYPW and CDR2 is LRSPGD (reference sequence). This CDR3 has 15 amino acids. The CDR3 is CTCSAVGQGNSPLYF. The sequenced part of the CDR3 DNA is TGCACCTGCAGTGCAGTGGGACAGGGGAATTCGCCC.

In its sample, this clone was seen a few times. Gene labels here are mouse ones. Sequencing ends 4 residues short of the CDR3 end; the germline J gene provides the rest. This sequence joins TRBV13-3 and TRBJ2-5; 12 bases agree with TRBD2. CDR1 is NNHDY, CDR2 SYVADS, per germline. CDR3 length: 15 residues. CDR3 DNA, as far as it was read: TGTGCCAGCAGTGAGGACTGGGGGGGAGGTGAC. This gives the protein CASSEDWGGGD. The entire CDR3 sequence reads CASSEDWGGGDTQYF.

Regarding this clone: Gene names are the mouse ones. The read stops 4 residues short of the end of the CDR3; the missing end is completed from the germline J gene. J is TRBJ2-1 and V is TRBV19, with 8 bases lining up with TRBD1. V gave up 6 bases and J gave up 0 bases; unmatched junction bases: 2. Germline V CDR1 and CDR2: FNHDT, SITEND (reference sequence). There are 14 residues in the CDR3. The CDR3 loop reads CASIRGPNYAEQFF. CDR3 DNA (partial): TGTGCCAGCATCAGGGGGCCTAACTATGCT.

This clone was observed a handful of times. Gene names and germline refer to mouse. The read gets to within 4 residues of the CDR3 end, and the germline J gene fills in the rest. The V and J genes are TRBV19 and TRBJ2-1; TRBD2 might be the D (5 bases). The CDR3 length is 13 residues. Germline assignment: CDR1 FNHDT and CDR2 SITEND (reference sequence). The part of the CDR3 DNA that was read is TGTGCCAGCAGTATGCTGGGTGGGGCT. This codes for CASSMLGGA. The full CDR3 protein is CASSMLGGAEQFF. Supplemented by reference TRBV19 and TRBJ2-1, the full variable domain reads GGIITQTPKFLIGQEGQKLTLKCQQNFNHDTMYWYRQDSGKGLRLIYYSITENDLQKGDLSEGYDASREKKSSFSLTVTSAQKNEMAVFLCASSMLGGAEQFFGPGTRLTVL.

In the case of this clone: Genes and germline come from the mouse. Sequencing ends 4 residues short of the CDR3 end; the germline J gene provides the rest. The J gene is TRBJ2-1, the V gene TRBV5; 14 bases are shared with TRBD2. The CDR3 has 16 amino acids. CDR1 is LGHNA, CDR2 YNLKQL, per germline (reference sequence). Trimming took 3 bases from V and 6 from J; bases not matched to a gene: 4. The covered CDR3 bases are TGTGCCAGCAGCCAGGGGACTGGGGGGGCCGGTGCT. Its translation is CASSQGTGGAGA. The full-length CDR3 reads as CASSQGTGGAGAEQFF.

This clone has just a few counts. Gene labels here are mouse ones. The observed sequence ends 4 residues before the CDR3 terminus, with the missing tail filled in from the germline J gene. The V call is TRBV13-1, the J call TRBJ2-2, with a tentative D call TRBD1 (5 bases). V lost 5 bases, J lost 3 bases, and 14 bases lay in between. This CDR3 has 15 residues. CDR1 and CDR2 (germline): NSHNY, SYGAGN. CDR3 DNA (partial): TGTGCCAGCAGGAAGCCAGGGAGCGACACCGGG. Translating it yields CASRKPGSDTG. In full, the CDR3 reads CASRKPGSDTGQLYF.

This clone was found a few times. The gene names here belong to mouse. The missing CDR3 end, 4 residues past where the read stops, is filled in from the germline J gene. The sample has other DNA sequences that encode this CDR3 too. The chain uses TRBV1 and TRBJ2-4; D perhaps matches TRBD2 (6 bases). The CDR3 is 16 amino acids. Trimming pared 1 base from V and 0 bases from J, leaving 11 bases between. The V gene's germline CDR1 is NSQYPW and CDR2 LRSPGD (reference sequence). The CDR3 bases that were read are TGCACCTGCAGTGCAGGATGGGGGTCTAGTCAAAAC. As protein: CTCSAGWGSSQN. The CDR3 reads in full as CTCSAGWGSSQNTLYF.

Turning to this clone: Any gene name here is a mouse gene name. The read is 4 residues too short to cover the CDR3 end, so that end is filled in from the germline J gene. V usage is TRBV17 and J usage is TRBJ1-1; 11 bases map to TRBD1. Germline lookup yields CDR1 MNHDT and CDR2 YYDKIL. This CDR3 spans 15 amino acids. Here the CDR3 reads CASSRGSGTGGEVFF. The sequenced CDR3 bases are TGTGCTAGCAGTAGAGGATCCGGGACAGGGGGA.

There are a few counts of this clone. Here the gene names and germline are mouse. Read data end 4 residues before the CDR3 end; the end is taken from the germline J gene. This chain connects TRBV5 to TRBJ2-1, with TRBD2 as a possible D gene (7 bases). The CDR3 extends over 15 amino acids. Trimming cost V 0 bases and J 2 bases, with 8 bases left between them. The germline V gene has CDR1 LGHNA and CDR2 YNLKQL (reference sequence). CDR3 region: CASSQEGGYYAEQFF. Incomplete CDR3 DNA: TGTGCCAGCAGCCAAGAGGGGGGCTACTATGCT.

This clone showed up just a few times. Gene and germline names: mouse. The DNA ends 4 residues before the CDR3 does, and the rest of the CDR3 is filled in from the germline J gene. This CDR3 is also generated by other DNA sequences in the sample. The rearrangement uses TRBV5 and TRBJ2-3; D ambiguous. Germline V CDR1 and CDR2: LGHNA, YNLKQL (reference sequence). V lost 3 bases and J lost 0, with 1 base in between. The CDR3 consists of 12 residues. The covered CDR3 bases are TGTGCCAGCAGCCATAGTGCAGAA. This sequence encodes CASSHSAE. The CDR3 reads in full as CASSHSAETLYF.

This clone was picked up a small number of times. Gene names follow the mouse nomenclature. The observed sequence ends 4 residues before the CDR3 terminus, with the missing tail filled in from the germline J gene. The chain couples TRBV13-1 to TRBJ2-1; 9 nucleotides match TRBD2. This CDR3 region has 15 residues. CDR1 is NSHNY, CDR2 SYGAGN, per germline. J was trimmed by 2 bases and V by 2 bases; bases with no gene match: 2. The CDR3 loop is CASSDTGGYYAEQFF. CDR3 DNA, as far as it was read: TGTGCCAGCAGTGACACTGGGGGGTACTATGCT.

A few counts support this clone. The gene names here belong to mouse. With the read ending 4 residues before the CDR3 end, the germline J gene is used to fill in that end. The chain links TRBV19 to TRBJ2-2, with TRBD2 identical over 10 bases. V lost 0 bases and J lost 1; bases outside the gene matches: 3. Germline-derived CDR1 and CDR2 are FNHDT and SITEND (reference sequence). This CDR3 is built from 17 residues. CDR3 DNA, as far as it was read: TGTGCCAGCAGTATAGCAGGACTGGGGGAAAACACCGGG. Encoded protein: CASSIAGLGENTG. The complete CDR3 protein is CASSIAGLGENTGQLYF.

This clone showed up just a few times. Mouse names are used for the genes. The observed sequence ends 4 residues before the CDR3 terminus, with the missing tail filled in from the germline J gene. The gene calls are TRBV5 and TRBJ2-5; no firm D call. The length of the CDR3 is 13 residues. Looked up from germline, CDR1 is LGHNA and CDR2 is YNLKQL (reference sequence). CDR3 amino acids: CASSQDTSDTQYF. CDR3 bases read: TGTGCCAGCAGCCAAGACACCTCAGAC.

This clone has more than one count but fewer than ten. Mouse gene names and germline throughout. The CDR3 is cut off 4 residues early in the read; its end comes from the germline J gene. The chain employs TRBV19 and TRBJ1-2; D is perhaps TRBD1 (5 bases). Germline V gene data show CDR1 as FNHDT and CDR2 as SITEND (reference sequence). Between the trimmed V and J ends, which lost 4 bases and 4 bases, there was a span of 11 bases. The CDR3 runs to 13 residues. CDR3 DNA, as far as it was read: TGTGCCAGCAGTCCCAAAGGGGTCTCC. Translation gives CASSPKGVS. In full, the CDR3 is CASSPKGVSDYTF.

Only a few counts were recorded for this clone. Gene names are mouse gene names. The sequenced CDR3 bases are TGCACCTGCAGTGCAGGCCCCGGGACAGCAAACTCC. Residues: CTCSAGPGTANS. The whole CDR3 region reads CTCSAGPGTANSDYTF. This chain joins TRBV1 and TRBJ1-2; 7 nucleotides match TRBD1. With the read ending 4 residues before the CDR3 end, the germline J gene is used to fill in that end. The germline CDR1 and CDR2 sequences are NSQYPW and LRSPGD (reference sequence). With V trimmed by 1 base and J by 0 bases, 5 bases remained unmatched. The CDR3 sequence is 16 residues long.

Only a few counts were recorded for this clone. All gene names here are mouse names. Coverage ceases 4 residues before the CDR3 finishes, and the germline J gene fills in the end. The identical CDR3 is also encoded by other nucleotide sequences in the sample. J is TRBJ1-1 and V is TRBV13-2; D possibly corresponds to TRBD1 (5 bases). Germline V gives CDR1 NNHNN, CDR2 SYGAGS (reference sequence). With 0 bases removed from V and 3 bases from J, the gap between germline ends came to 9 bases. The CDR3 sequence is 14 residues long. CDR3 DNA (partial): TGTGCCAGCGGTGATGCAGGGAGGGACACA. Translating it yields CASGDAGRDT. The whole CDR3 reads CASGDAGRDTEVFF.

The table lists this clone with a few counts. Genes and germline come from the mouse. Read coverage stops 4 residues before the CDR3 terminus; the germline J gene supplies the remainder. This rearrangement joins TRBV13-1 to TRBJ2-5; no reliable D call. Germline V lookup: CDR1 NSHNY, CDR2 SYGAGN. CDR3 length: 13 amino acids. With 4 bases removed from V and 3 bases from J, the gap between germline ends came to 9 bases. The CDR3: CASSLQEQDTQYF. The sequenced part of the CDR3 DNA is TGTGCCAGCAGTCTTCAGGAGCAAGAC.

The table lists this clone with a few counts. Gene names are mouse gene names. The observed sequence ends 3 residues before the CDR3 terminus, with the missing tail filled in from the germline J gene. V is TRBV13-1 and J is TRBJ1-6, with D possibly matching TRBD1 (5 bases). TRBJ1-6 is an ORF for which the function is uncertain. With 4 bases removed from V and 3 bases from J, the gap between germline ends came to 8 bases. The germline V gene has CDR1 NSHNY and CDR2 SYGAGN. The CDR3 runs to 14 residues. CDR3 protein: CASSPGFYNSPLYF. CDR3 DNA (partial): TGTGCCAGCAGTCCAGGGTTCTATAATTCGCCC.

This clone has just a few counts. Gene labels here are mouse ones. The read stops 4 residues short of the end of the CDR3; the missing end is completed from the germline J gene. The V and J genes are TRBV1 and TRBJ2-3; D is undetermined. Germline-derived CDR1 and CDR2 are NSQYPW and LRSPGD (reference sequence). V shed 0 bases and J shed 2 bases, with 6 bases lying between them. The CDR3 covers 14 residues. The CDR3 bases that were read are TGCACCTGCAGTGCAGACAGAGCTGCAGAA. Its protein product is CTCSADRAAE. The full-length CDR3 reads as CTCSADRAAETLYF. Looking up the rest from reference TRBV1 and TRBJ2-3 gives the full variable domain: VTLLEQNPRWRLVPRGQAVNLRCILKNSQYPWMSWYQQDLQKQLQWLFTLRSPGDKEVKSLPGADYLATRVTDTELRLQVANMSQGRTLYCTCSADRAAETLYFGSGTRLTVL.

This clone was picked up a small number of times. The gene symbols are mouse symbols. The read terminates 4 residues before the CDR3 end, so the remaining end is supplied by the germline J gene. J is TRBJ2-1 and V is TRBV5, with TRBD1 matching 7 bases. Germline V gene data show CDR1 as LGHNA and CDR2 as YNLKQL (reference sequence). Trimming at V came to 2 bases and at J to 4 bases, leaving 5 bases not matched to a gene. The CDR3 runs 15 residues. Partial CDR3 DNA: TGTGCCAGCAGCCAACTCCGGGACAGTTATGCT. Protein product: CASSQLRDSYA. The complete CDR3 reads CASSQLRDSYAEQFF.